Below are 9 T cell receptor beta chains sequenced from a single sample in a study of early T cells in non-severe SARS-CoV-2 infection. TCRdb ran MiXCR on the 5' RACE reads and lists one entry per CDR3 protein. Of about 25,000 distinct CDR3 sequences listed, roughly 4.5% are singletons. Sequenced input: whole blood. Receptors originate from an adult who was a healthcare worker with PCR-confirmed SARS-CoV-2 infection or an uninfected control (not recorded which).

V is TRBV11-2 and J is TRBJ2-1; no clear D. The V gene's germline CDR1 is SGHAT and CDR2 FQNNGV. Trimming took off 0 bases at V and 9 bases at J, with 6 bases between the two ends. CDR3 size: 12 residues. The CDR3 DNA reads as TGTGCCAGCAGCTTAGATAGGATTGAGCAGTTCTTC. This gives the protein CASSLDRIEQFF.

The rearrangement uses TRBV7-9 and TRBJ2-1; 9 bases agree with TRBD1. This CDR3 comprises 15 residues. With V trimmed by 4 bases and J by 8 bases, 9 bases remained unmatched. Germline V gene lookup returns CDR1 SEHNR and CDR2 FQNEAQ (reference sequence). CDR3 in amino acids: CASSSSGTGIYEQFF. As DNA, the CDR3 is TGTGCCAGCAGCTCATCCGGGACAGGGATCTATGAGCAGTTCTTC.

By proportion, this clonotype is medium-sized. The rearrangement links TRBV29-1 to TRBJ2-5, with no clear D. Germline CDR1 reads SQVTM; CDR2 reads ANQGSEA. V lost 7 bases and J lost 4, with 13 bases in between. The CDR3 contains 12 residues. The CDR3 sequence is CSGSSMGETQYF. The CDR3 DNA follows: TGCAGCGGGAGCTCTATGGGAGAGACCCAGTACTTC.

The chain has TRBV21-1 and TRBJ2-5; the DNA was not used to check the table's D call, TRBD1. TRBV21-1 is annotated as a pseudogene. CDR3 length equals 15 residues. CDR3 sequence reads: CASSKVQRGWETQYF. The CDR3 DNA reads as TGTGCCAGCAGCAAAGTTCAGAGGGGATGGGAGACCCAGTACTTC.

This clonotype has ten or more counts. The chain has TRBV9 and TRBJ1-1; TRBD1 matches at 8 bases. J lost 0 bases, V lost 6 bases, and 10 bases had no gene match. The CDR3 runs 16 residues. CDR1 SGDLS and CDR2 YYNGEE come from the germline V gene. CDR3 in amino acids: CASTKGTGLVNTEAFF. In nucleotides, the CDR3 is TGTGCCAGCACCAAGGGGACAGGTCTGGTGAACACTGAAGCTTTCTTT.

The gene calls are TRBV7-8 and TRBJ2-7; no clear D gene. The CDR3 has 14 amino acids. V was clipped by 5 bases and J by 3 bases, with 14 bases between them. Per the germline V gene, CDR1 is SGHVS and CDR2 is FQNEAQ. This chain's CDR3 is CASSPGWGDYEQYF. The CDR3 nucleotides read TGTGCCAGCAGCCCCGGTTGGGGTGACTACGAGCAGTACTTC.

J is TRBJ2-7 and V is TRBV5-8, with TRBD2 matching over 9 bases. CDR1 is SGHTS and CDR2 is YDEGEE in the germline V gene. V shed 6 bases, J shed 7 bases, and the junction held 11 bases outside the gene matches. This CDR3 is 14 amino acids long. The CDR3 protein is CASTLRLAGVEQYF. CDR3 nucleotide sequence: TGTGCCAGCACCCTTAGATTAGCGGGAGTTGAGCAGTACTTC.

V and J are TRBV20-1 and TRBJ2-1; 12 nucleotides align to TRBD2. The junction had 12 bases not matched to a gene; V was cut back by 6 bases and J by 0 bases. Germline CDR1 and CDR2: DFQATT and SNEGSKA (reference sequence). The CDR3 sequence is 18 residues long. The CDR3 protein is CSATTQTSGSFSYNEQFF. CDR3 DNA sequence: TGCAGTGCCACTACCCAGACTAGCGGGAGTTTCTCCTACAATGAGCAGTTCTTC.

V usage is TRBV19 and J usage is TRBJ2-3; D not resolved. Trimming pared 6 bases from V and 5 bases from J, leaving 9 bases between. Germline V gives CDR1 LNHDA, CDR2 SQIVND (reference sequence). There are 12 residues in the CDR3. Here the CDR3 reads CASSPLGDTQYF. The CDR3 DNA sequence: TGTGCCAGTAGCCCACTGGGAGATACGCAGTATTTT.